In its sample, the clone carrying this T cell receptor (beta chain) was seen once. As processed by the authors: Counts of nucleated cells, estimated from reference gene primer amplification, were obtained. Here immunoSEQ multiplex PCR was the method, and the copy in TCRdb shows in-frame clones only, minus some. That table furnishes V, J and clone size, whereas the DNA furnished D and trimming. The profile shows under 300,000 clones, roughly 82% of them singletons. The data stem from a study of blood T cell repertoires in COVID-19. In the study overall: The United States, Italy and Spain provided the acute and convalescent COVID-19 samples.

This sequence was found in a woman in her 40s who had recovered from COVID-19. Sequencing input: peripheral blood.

CDR3 in amino acids: CATSRDSRLAGRTQYF. The CDR3 bases are TGTGCCACCAGCAGAGATAGTCGTCTGGCGGGGAGGACCCAGTACTTC. The chain employs TRBV15 and TRBJ2-5, with a tentative D call TRBD2 (6 bases). Germline V gene sequence: CDR1 LNHNV, CDR2 YYDKDF (reference sequence). The CDR3 is 16 amino acids. V gave up 0 bases and J gave up 7 bases, with 18 bases separating them. Full variable domain (outside the CDR3, taken from reference TRBV15 and TRBJ2-5): DAMVIQNPRYQVTQFGKPVTLSCSQTLNHNVMYWYQQKSSQAPKLLFHYYDKDFNNEADTPDNFQSRRPNTSFCFLDIRSPGLGDTAMYLCATSRDSRLAGRTQYFGPGTRLLVL.